This entry lists 21 T cell receptor beta chains sequenced from one sample in a study of blood T cells in healthy people across ages. The authors ran a second PCR of 7 to 11 cycles using a sample-barcoded 5' primer and a J-beta primer mix. Via MiXCR, TCRdb re-called the 5' RACE reads, giving one row per CDR3 protein. The table includes about 1,400,000 distinct CDR3 sequences, about 43% detected once. Sequencing input: blood. The receptors derive from a woman aged 18-29 years in good health.

This chain uses TRBV25-1 with TRBJ2-3; no clear D. Trimming left V 11 bases short and J 4 bases short, with 16 bases between. Germline CDR1 MGHDK, CDR2 SYGVNS. The CDR3 has 13 amino acids. The CDR3 region has the DNA TGTGCCCTCGAGGCCCTTAAGTCAGATACGCAGTATTTT. Protein product: CALEALKSDTQYF.

This clonotype was detected a few times. This chain links TRBV15 with TRBJ2-1; 11 bases line up with TRBD2. Germline V gives CDR1 LNHNV, CDR2 YYDKDF (reference sequence). The CDR3 sequence is 16 residues long. V gave up 0 bases and J gave up 6 bases; unmatched junction bases: 4. CDR3 in amino acids: CATSREGSGGANEQFF. The CDR3 DNA is TGTGCCACCAGCAGAGAGGGTAGCGGGGGGGCCAATGAGCAGTTCTTC.

The chain is built from TRBV2 and TRBJ2-7, with D uncertain. Between the trimmed V and J ends, which lost 7 bases and 7 bases, there was a span of 20 bases. The CDR3 runs to 14 residues. Germline V lookup: CDR1 SNHLY, CDR2 FYNNEI. CDR3 protein: CASKGSSTTWEQYF. The CDR3 nucleotides are TGTGCCAGCAAAGGATCCTCTACTACTTGGGAGCAGTACTTC.

This clonotype was counted between two and nine times. The chain combines TRBV6-1 with TRBJ2-6; 9 bases are shared with TRBD2. CDR1 MNHNS and CDR2 SASEGT come from the germline V gene. The CDR3 sequence is 16 residues long. With V trimmed by 4 bases and J by 4 bases, 5 bases remained unmatched. The CDR3 region has the DNA TGTGCCAGCAGTGTGGGACTAGCTCCCGGGGCCAACGTCCTGACTTTC. This codes for CASSVGLAPGANVLTF.

The J gene is TRBJ2-3, the V gene TRBV7-3; 7 bases match TRBD1. The CDR3 sequence is 15 residues long. Germline V gene lookup returns CDR1 SGHTA and CDR2 FQGTGA. Trimming at V came to 5 bases and at J to 2 bases, leaving 7 bases not matched to a gene. The CDR3 reads CASSLKTGTTDTQYF. The CDR3 nucleotides are TGTGCCAGCAGCCTAAAGACAGGGACCACAGATACGCAGTATTTT. Combining the CDR3 with reference TRBV7-3 and TRBJ2-3 gives the whole variable domain GAGVSQTPSNKVTEKGKYVELRCDPISGHTALYWYRQSLGQGPEFLIYFQGTGAADDSGLPNDRFFAVRPEGSVSTLKIQRTERGDSAVYLCASSLKTGTTDTQYFGPGTRLTVL.

V usage is TRBV9 and J usage is TRBJ2-4, with D possibly TRBD2 on 6 matching bases. The J call may be wrong; the DNA end is better matched by TRBJ2-7. Germline CDR1 reads SGDLS; CDR2 reads YYNGEE. The CDR3 spans 15 residues. The CDR3 region has the DNA TGTGCCAGCAGCGCTAGGGACTGGCCGGCCTACGAGCAGTACTTC. Translating gives CASSARDWPAYEQYF.

This clonotype was counted between two and nine times. This rearrangement joins TRBV18 to TRBJ1-6; D is perhaps TRBD1 (6 bases). The CDR3 extends over 16 amino acids. The V gene's germline CDR1 is KGHSH and CDR2 LQKENI. V lost 2 bases, J lost 2 bases, and 10 bases lay in between. CDR3: CASSPEQGPYNSPLHF. DNA for the CDR3: TGTGCCAGCTCACCAGAGCAGGGGCCCTATAATTCACCCCTCCACTTT.

The chain carries TRBV20-1 and TRBJ2-7; no reliable D call. The CDR3 contains 10 residues. The germline V gene encodes CDR1 DFQATT and CDR2 SNEGSKA (reference sequence). With 4 bases removed from V and 7 bases from J, the gap between germline ends came to 8 bases. In DNA, the CDR3 is TGCAGTGCTACGAAAAATGAGCAGTACTTC. It is translated as CSATKNEQYF.

The chain carries TRBV25-1 and TRBJ1-2; D remains ambiguous. Trimming left V 8 bases short and J 11 bases short, with 21 bases between. Germline V CDR1 and CDR2: MGHDK, SYGVNS. CDR3 size: 13 residues. The CDR3 sequence is CASRLPGRLGYTF. The CDR3 nucleotides are TGTGCCAGCCGCCTCCCGGGTCGCTTAGGGTACACCTTC.

The chain employs TRBV18 and TRBJ2-3; possibly TRBD2 for D (6 bases). CDR1 and CDR2 (germline): KGHSH, LQKENI. Trimming pared 2 bases from V and 0 bases from J, leaving 9 bases between. This CDR3 has 15 residues. This CDR3 is CASSPWTTSTDTQYF. CDR3 in DNA: TGTGCCAGCTCACCATGGACTACAAGCACAGATACGCAGTATTTT. Full variable domain (outside the CDR3, taken from reference TRBV18 and TRBJ2-3): NAGVMQNPRHLVRRRGQEARLRCSPMKGHSHVYWYRQLPEEGLKFMVYLQKENIIDESGMPKERFSAEFPKEGPSILRIQQVVRGDSAAYFCASSPWTTSTDTQYFGPGTRLTVL.

V gene TRBV7-9 combines with J gene TRBJ2-3; D perhaps matches TRBD2 (5 bases). The V end was cut by 7 bases, the J end by 6 bases, with 14 bases between. The germline gives CDR1 SEHNR, CDR2 FQNEAQ (reference sequence). This CDR3 is 13 amino acids long. CDR3 in amino acids: CASTSSREDTQYF. The CDR3 bases are TGTGCCAGCACCTCCTCAAGGGAGGATACGCAGTATTTT.

V gene TRBV6-1 combines with J gene TRBJ1-5; D ambiguous. The CDR3 totals 13 residues. The V gene's germline CDR1 is MNHNS and CDR2 SASEGT. Trimming stripped 1 base from V and 6 bases from J, with 7 bases between. For the CDR3, the DNA is TGTGCCAGCAGTGAAGGTTGGGGTCAGCCCCAGCATTTT. Its translation: CASSEGWGQPQHF.

This clonotype was counted a few times. This chain connects TRBV27 to TRBJ2-4; 8 nucleotides line up with TRBD2. The CDR3 is 13 amino acids. After removal of 7 bases from V and 13 bases from J, the junction contained 12 bases not matched to a gene. CDR1 MNHEY and CDR2 SMNVEV come from the germline V gene (reference sequence). The CDR3 sequence: CASTSGLYNEQYF. Here the CDR3 DNA reads TGTGCCAGCACTAGCGGGTTATACAATGAGCAGTACTTC.

The V call is TRBV14, the J call TRBJ2-5; 11 positions agree with TRBD2. Looked up from germline, CDR1 is SGHDN and CDR2 is FVKESK. The CDR3 is 16 amino acids. After removal of 1 base from V and 11 bases from J, the junction contained 12 bases not matched to a gene. The CDR3 DNA reads TGTGCCAGCAGCCAAGGAGGGACTAGCGGAAACAATGAGCAGTACTTC. Protein: CASSQGGTSGNNEQYF.

This clonotype has more than one count but fewer than ten. The V gene is TRBV7-9, the J gene TRBJ1-2; D unclear. Germline CDR1 reads SEHNR; CDR2 reads FQNEAQ (reference sequence). V lost 11 bases to trimming and J lost 0 bases, with 10 bases between them. The CDR3 covers 12 residues. The chain's CDR3 is CAGVGTNYGYTF. CDR3 nucleotide sequence: TGTGCCGGGGTGGGGACTAACTATGGCTACACCTTC.

Worth noting for this clonotype: A junction boundary mismatches the germline segment, possibly from a read error. V usage is TRBV18 and J usage is TRBJ1-2, with D perhaps TRBD1 (6 bases). The CDR3 length is 15 residues. The germline V gene has CDR1 KGHSH and CDR2 LQKENI. The CDR3 coding sequence is TGCGCCAGCTCTCCAGGGGCGGATACTAACTATGGCTACACCTTC. Its protein is CASSPGADTNYGYTF.

This clonotype was seen more than once but under ten times. V usage is TRBV20-1 and J usage is TRBJ2-3, with a tentative D call TRBD2 (6 bases). Trimming stripped 0 bases from V and 2 bases from J, with 12 bases between. The CDR3 loop spans 15 amino acids. Germline loops: CDR1 DFQATT, CDR2 SNEGSKA (reference sequence). The CDR3 nucleotides read TGCAGTGCTAGAGACCCGGGACTCCACACAGATACGCAGTATTTT. Translating gives CSARDPGLHTDTQYF.

The gene calls are TRBV2 and TRBJ2-7; 9 nucleotides align to TRBD2. This CDR3 has 16 residues. V lost 2 bases, J lost 6 bases, and 11 bases stayed unmatched. CDR1 is SNHLY and CDR2 is FYNNEI in the germline V gene. The CDR3 protein is CASSEISAGGHPEQYF. CDR3 nucleotides: TGTGCCAGCAGTGAAATCTCAGCGGGAGGCCACCCCGAGCAGTACTTC.

This clonotype was observed at least ten times. This chain joins TRBV6-2 or TRBV6-3 and TRBJ2-7; D is uncertain. Germline CDR1 and CDR2: MNHEY and SVGEGT. This CDR3 region has 14 residues. V was clipped by 2 bases and J by 3 bases, with 11 bases between them. In DNA, the CDR3 is TGTGCCAGCAGTTACGGCGGCAGCGTCTACGAGCAGTACTTC. Its translation is CASSYGGSVYEQYF.

V usage is TRBV28 and J usage is TRBJ2-4; 10 positions agree with TRBD1. The J call is in doubt because the DNA end fits TRBJ2-7 better. Germline lookup yields CDR1 MDHEN and CDR2 SYDVKM. CDR3 size: 15 residues. The CDR3 reads CASSFFGQGVREQYF. Written as DNA, the CDR3 is TGTGCCAGCAGTTTTTTCGGACAGGGGGTGCGCGAGCAGTACTTC.

Only a few counts were recorded for this clonotype. The chain couples TRBV27 to TRBJ2-7, with a possible D match to TRBD1 (6 bases). Germline V lookup: CDR1 MNHEY, CDR2 SMNVEV (reference sequence). The CDR3 consists of 14 residues. The V end lost 3 bases, the J end lost 2 bases, and 11 bases lay between the germline ends. The DNA of the CDR3 is TGTGCCAGCAGTTTTCGGACAGCCGCCTACGAGCAGTACTTC. It codes for CASSFRTAAYEQYF.